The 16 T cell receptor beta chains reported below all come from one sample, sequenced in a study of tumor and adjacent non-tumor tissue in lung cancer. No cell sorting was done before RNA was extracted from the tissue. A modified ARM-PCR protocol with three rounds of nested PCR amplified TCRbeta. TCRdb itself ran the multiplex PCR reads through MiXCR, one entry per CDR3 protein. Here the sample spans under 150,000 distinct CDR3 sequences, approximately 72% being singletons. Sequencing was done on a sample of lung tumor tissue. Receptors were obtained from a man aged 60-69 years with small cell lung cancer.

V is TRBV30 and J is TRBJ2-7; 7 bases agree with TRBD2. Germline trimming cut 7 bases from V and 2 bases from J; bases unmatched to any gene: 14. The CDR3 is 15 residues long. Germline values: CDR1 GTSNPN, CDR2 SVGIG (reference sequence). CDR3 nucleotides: TGTGCCTCTATCAAATGGGGGGGGAGAGCCTACGAGCAGTACTTC. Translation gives CASIKWGGRAYEQYF.

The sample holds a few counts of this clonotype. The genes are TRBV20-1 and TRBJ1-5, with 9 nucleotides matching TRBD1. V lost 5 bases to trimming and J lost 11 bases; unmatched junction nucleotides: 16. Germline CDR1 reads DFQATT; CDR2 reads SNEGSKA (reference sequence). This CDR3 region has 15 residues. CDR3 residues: CSAQDTGQGLLAQHF. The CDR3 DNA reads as TGCAGTGCTCAGGATACGGGACAGGGTCTCTTGGCCCAGCATTTT.

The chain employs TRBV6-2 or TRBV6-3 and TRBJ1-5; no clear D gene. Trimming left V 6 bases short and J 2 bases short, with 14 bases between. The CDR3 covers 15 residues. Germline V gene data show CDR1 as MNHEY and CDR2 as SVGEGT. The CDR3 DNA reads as TGTGCCAGCAGCCGCCGGGCTAAGGGCAATCAGCCCCAGCATTTT. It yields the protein CASSRRAKGNQPQHF.

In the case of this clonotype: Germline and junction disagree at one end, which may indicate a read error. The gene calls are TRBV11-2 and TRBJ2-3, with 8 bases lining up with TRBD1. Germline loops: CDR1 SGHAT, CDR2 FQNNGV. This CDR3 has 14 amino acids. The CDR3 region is CASSLNMMTGALNF. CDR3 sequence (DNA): TGTGCCAGCAGCTTAAATATGATGACAGGGGCATTGAATTTT.

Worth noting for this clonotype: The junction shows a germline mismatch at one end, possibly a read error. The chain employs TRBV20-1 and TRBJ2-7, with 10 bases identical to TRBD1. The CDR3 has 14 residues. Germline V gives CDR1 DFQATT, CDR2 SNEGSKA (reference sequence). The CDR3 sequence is CSATGQGGSNEPYF. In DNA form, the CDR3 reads TGCAGTGCTACAGGACAGGGGGGCTCCAACGAGCCGTACTTC.

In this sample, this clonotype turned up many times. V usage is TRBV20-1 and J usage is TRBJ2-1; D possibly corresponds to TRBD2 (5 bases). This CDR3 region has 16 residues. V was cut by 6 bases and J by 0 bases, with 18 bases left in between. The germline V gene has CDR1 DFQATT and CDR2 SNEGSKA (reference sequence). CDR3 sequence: CSANRKRLSSYNEQFF. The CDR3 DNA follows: TGCAGTGCAAACCGAAAGCGGCTCAGCTCCTACAATGAGCAGTTCTTC.

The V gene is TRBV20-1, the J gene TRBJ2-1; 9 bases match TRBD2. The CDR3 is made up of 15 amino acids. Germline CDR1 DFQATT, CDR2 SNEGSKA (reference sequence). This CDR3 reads CIAPAPTSGYNEQFF. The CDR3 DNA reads TGCATTGCGCCAGCCCCGACTAGCGGATACAATGAGCAGTTCTTC.

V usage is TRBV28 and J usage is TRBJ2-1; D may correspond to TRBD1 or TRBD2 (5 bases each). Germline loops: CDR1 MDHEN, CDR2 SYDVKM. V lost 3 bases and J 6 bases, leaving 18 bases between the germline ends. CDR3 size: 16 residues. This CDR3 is CASSFLGTHPSNEQFF. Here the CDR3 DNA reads TGTGCCAGCAGTTTCTTGGGGACCCATCCAAGCAATGAGCAGTTCTTC. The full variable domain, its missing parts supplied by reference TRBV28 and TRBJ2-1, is DVKVTQSSRYLVKRTGEKVFLECVQDMDHENMFWYRQDPGLGLRLIYFSYDVKMKEKGDIPEGYSVSREKKERFSLILESASTNQTSMYLCASSFLGTHPSNEQFFGPGTRLTVL.

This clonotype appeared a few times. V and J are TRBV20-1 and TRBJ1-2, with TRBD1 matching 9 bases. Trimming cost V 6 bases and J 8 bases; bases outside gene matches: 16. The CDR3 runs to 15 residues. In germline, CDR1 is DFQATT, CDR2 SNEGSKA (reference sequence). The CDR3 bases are TGCAGTGCCCCGGGACAGGGAGCAGGGGGGGAGGGCTACACCTTC. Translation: CSAPGQGAGGEGYTF.

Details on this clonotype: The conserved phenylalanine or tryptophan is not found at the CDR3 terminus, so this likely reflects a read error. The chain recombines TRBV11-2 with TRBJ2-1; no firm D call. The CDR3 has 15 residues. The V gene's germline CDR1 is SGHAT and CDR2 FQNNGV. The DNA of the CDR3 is TGTGCCAGCAGCTTAGATGTAGGTCTCAACAATGATCAGTTCATC. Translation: CASSLDVGLNNDQFI.

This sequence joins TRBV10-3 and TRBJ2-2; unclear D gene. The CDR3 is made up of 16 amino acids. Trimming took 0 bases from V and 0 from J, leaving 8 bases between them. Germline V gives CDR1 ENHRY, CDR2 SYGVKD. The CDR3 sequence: CAISESGRSNTGELFF. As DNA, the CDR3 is TGTGCCATCAGTGAGTCCGGGCGGTCGAACACCGGGGAGCTGTTTTTT.

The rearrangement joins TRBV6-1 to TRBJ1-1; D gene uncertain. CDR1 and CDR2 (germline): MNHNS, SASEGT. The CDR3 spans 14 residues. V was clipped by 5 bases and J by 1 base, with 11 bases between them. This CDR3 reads CASSTSEENTEAFF. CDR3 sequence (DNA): TGTGCCAGCAGTACCAGTGAGGAGAACACTGAAGCTTTCTTT.

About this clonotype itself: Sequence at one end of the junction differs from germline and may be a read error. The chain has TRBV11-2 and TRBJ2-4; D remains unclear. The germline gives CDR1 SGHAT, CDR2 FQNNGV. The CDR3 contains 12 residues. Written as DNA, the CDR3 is TGTACCAGCACTAAAGGGAAAAACTTTCAGTACTTC. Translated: CTSTKGKNFQYF. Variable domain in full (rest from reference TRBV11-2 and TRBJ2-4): EAGVAQSPRYKIIEKRQSVAFWCNPISGHATLYWYQQILGQGPKLLIQFQNNGVVDDSQLPKDRFSAERLKGVDSTLKIQPAKLEDSAVYLCTSTKGKNFQYFGAGTRLSVL.

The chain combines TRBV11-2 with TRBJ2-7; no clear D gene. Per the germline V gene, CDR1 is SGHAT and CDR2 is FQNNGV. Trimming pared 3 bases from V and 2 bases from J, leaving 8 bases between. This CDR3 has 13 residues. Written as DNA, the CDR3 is TGTGCCAGCAGCTTGGGCCCAACCTACGAGCAGTACTTC. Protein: CASSLGPTYEQYF.

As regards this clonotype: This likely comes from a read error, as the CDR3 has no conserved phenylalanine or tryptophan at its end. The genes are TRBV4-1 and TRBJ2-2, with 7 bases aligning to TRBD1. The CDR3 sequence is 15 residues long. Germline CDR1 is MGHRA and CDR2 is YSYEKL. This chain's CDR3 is CARSSRGTYTGELFI. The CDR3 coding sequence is TGCGCCCGCAGCAGCAGGGGGACCTATACCGGGGAGCTGTTTATT.

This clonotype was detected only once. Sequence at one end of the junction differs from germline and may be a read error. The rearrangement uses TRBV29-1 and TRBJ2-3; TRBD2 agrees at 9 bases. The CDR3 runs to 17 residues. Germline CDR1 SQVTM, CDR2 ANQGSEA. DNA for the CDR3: TGCAGCGCCTTCTCGGTGGCGGGAGGGCAAAGGACAGATACGCGGTATTTT. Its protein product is CSAFSVAGGQRTDTRYF.